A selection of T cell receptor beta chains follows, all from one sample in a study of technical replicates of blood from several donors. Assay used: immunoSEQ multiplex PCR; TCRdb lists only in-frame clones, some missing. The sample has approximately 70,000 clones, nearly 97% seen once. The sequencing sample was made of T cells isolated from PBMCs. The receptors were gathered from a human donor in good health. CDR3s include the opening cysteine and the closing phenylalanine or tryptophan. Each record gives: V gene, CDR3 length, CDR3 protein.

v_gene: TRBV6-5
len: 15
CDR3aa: CASSYNQDTYTEAFF

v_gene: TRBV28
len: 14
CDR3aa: CASRKLAGNNEQFF

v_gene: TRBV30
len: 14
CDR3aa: CAWSVQGSFYGYTF

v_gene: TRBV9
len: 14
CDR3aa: CASSVVSQYGGYTF

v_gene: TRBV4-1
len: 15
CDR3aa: CASSRVPGFGEKLFF

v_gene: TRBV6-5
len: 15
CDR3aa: CASSPSLGSVGEAFF

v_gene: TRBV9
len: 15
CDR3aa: CASTSWGTGDTEAFF

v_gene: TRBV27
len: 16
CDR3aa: CASSPRRTVNTGELFF

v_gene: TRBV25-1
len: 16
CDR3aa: CASRKTSGTNTGELFF

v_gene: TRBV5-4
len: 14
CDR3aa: CASSLAEGSYEQYF

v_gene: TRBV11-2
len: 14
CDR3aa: CASSLIGEHVEAFF

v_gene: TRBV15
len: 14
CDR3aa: CATSRKQGPDTQYF

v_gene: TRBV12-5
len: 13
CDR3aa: CASGPHLRGGYTF

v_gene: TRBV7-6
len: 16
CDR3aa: CASSPILAGSSYEQYF

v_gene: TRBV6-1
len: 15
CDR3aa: CASSAAFVRSYEQYF

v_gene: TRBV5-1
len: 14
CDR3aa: CASSRDSYTGELFF

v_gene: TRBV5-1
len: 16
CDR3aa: CASSLGGLAGEETQYF

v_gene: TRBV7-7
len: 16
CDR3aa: CASIPTGRGIQETQYF

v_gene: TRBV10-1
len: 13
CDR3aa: CASSDGGNQPQHF

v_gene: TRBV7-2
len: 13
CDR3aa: CASSLVITDTQYF

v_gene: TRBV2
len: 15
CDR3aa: CASSEWGTGNQPQHF

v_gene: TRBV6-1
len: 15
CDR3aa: CASRPIRDSNYGYTF

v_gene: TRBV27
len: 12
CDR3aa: CASRTGNYGYTF